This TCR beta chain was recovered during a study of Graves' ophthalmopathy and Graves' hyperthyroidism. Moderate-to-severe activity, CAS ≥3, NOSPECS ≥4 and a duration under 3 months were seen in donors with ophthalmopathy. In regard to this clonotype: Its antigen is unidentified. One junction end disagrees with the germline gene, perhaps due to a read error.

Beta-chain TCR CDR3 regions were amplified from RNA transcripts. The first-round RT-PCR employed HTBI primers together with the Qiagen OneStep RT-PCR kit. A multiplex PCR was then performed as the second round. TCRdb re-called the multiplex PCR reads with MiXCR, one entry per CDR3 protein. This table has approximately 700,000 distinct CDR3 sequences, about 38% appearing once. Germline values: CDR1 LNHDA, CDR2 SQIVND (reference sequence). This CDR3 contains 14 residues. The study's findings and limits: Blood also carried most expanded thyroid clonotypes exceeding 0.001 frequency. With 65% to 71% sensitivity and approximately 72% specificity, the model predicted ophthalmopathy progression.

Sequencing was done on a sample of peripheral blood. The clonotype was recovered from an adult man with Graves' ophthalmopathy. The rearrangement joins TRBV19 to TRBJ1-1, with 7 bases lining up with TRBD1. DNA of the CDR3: TGTGCCAGTACCCTAATGACAGGGAACGCTGAAGCTTTCTTT. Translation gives CASTLMTGNAEAFF.